The 28 T cell receptor beta chains reported below all come from one sample, sequenced in a study of blood T cell repertoires in COVID-19. This table comes from immunoSEQ multiplex PCR, and its TCRdb copy is limited to in-frame clones, with some not included. The table includes under 300,000 clones, roughly 88% detected once. Sequencing input: peripheral blood. These receptors came from an elderly man with acute or convalescent COVID-19.

This sequence joins TRBV5-4 and TRBJ1-2, with a weak D call TRBD1 (5 bases). Germline V CDR1 and CDR2: SGHNT, YYREEE (reference sequence). There are 14 residues in the CDR3. The V gene lost 4 bases and the J gene lost 4 bases, with 14 bases spanning the gap. CDR3 sequence (DNA): TGTGCCAGCAGCCCGGATGCAGGGTCCTATGGCTACACCTTC. Residues: CASSPDAGSYGYTF. Supplemented by reference TRBV5-4 and TRBJ1-2, the full variable domain reads ETGVTQSPTHLIKTRGQQVTLRCSSQSGHNTVSWYQQALGQGPQFIFQYYREEENGRGNFPPRFSGLQFPNYSSELNVNALELDDSALYLCASSPDAGSYGYTFGSGTRLTVV.

The chain combines TRBV27 with TRBJ1-4; D call uncertain. Germline V gene sequence: CDR1 MNHEY, CDR2 SMNVEV (reference sequence). Trimming removed 6 bases at V and 2 bases at J, with 13 bases between. The CDR3 is 15 amino acids. CDR3 amino acids: CASRRTVTTNEKLFF. The CDR3 region has the DNA TGTGCCAGCAGGCGTACAGTGACGACTAATGAAAAACTGTTTTTT.

This clone was counted once. The genes are TRBV6-5 and TRBJ1-2; 10 nucleotides match TRBD1. This CDR3 has 15 amino acids. Trimming cost V 5 bases and J 3 bases; bases outside gene matches: 6. Germline loops: CDR1 MNHEY, CDR2 SVGAGI. CDR3 DNA: TGTGCCAGCAGTCGAACGACAGGGGGCGACTATGGCTACACCTTC. Encoded protein: CASSRTTGGDYGYTF.

In nucleotides, the CDR3 is TGTGCCAGCACACCATTCCGGGACAGGACCACCAATGAGCAGTTCTTC. Its translation: CASTPFRDRTTNEQFF. The rearrangement joins TRBV28 to TRBJ2-1, with 8 bases aligning to TRBD1. The germline V gene encodes CDR1 MDHEN and CDR2 SYDVKM. The CDR3 sequence is 16 residues long. V lost 7 bases, J lost 6 bases, and 14 bases stayed unmatched.

J is TRBJ1-6 and V is TRBV19, with 11 bases aligning to TRBD1. V lost 5 bases and J lost 7; bases outside the gene matches: 4. Germline lookup yields CDR1 LNHDA and CDR2 SQIVND (reference sequence). This CDR3 spans 15 amino acids. DNA of the CDR3: TGTGCCAGTAGTTCAGGGACAGGGGGGAATTCACCCCTCCACTTT. Translated: CASSSGTGGNSPLHF.

V is TRBV6-2 or TRBV6-3 and J is TRBJ2-7; maybe TRBD1 (6 bases). Germline loops: CDR1 MNHEY, CDR2 SVGEGT. V lost 2 bases and J 5 bases, leaving 19 bases between the germline ends. The CDR3 runs 16 residues. CDR3 nucleotides: TGTGCCAGCAGTTACGCCCGACAGGATGCTCTGAACGAGCAGTACTTC. Amino acids: CASSYARQDALNEQYF.

V and J are TRBV19 and TRBJ1-1; TRBD1 agrees at 8 bases. The J segment lost 5 bases and the V segment lost 5 bases, leaving 13 bases of the junction unmatched. CDR3 length: 16 residues. Germline CDR1 is LNHDA and CDR2 is SQIVND (reference sequence). The CDR3 DNA reads TGTGCCAGTAGTTTCCGGATCGGACAGGGAGGGACTGAAGCTTTCTTT. As protein: CASSFRIGQGGTEAFF.

This chain links TRBV29-1 with TRBJ2-1; D uncertain. Germline assignment: CDR1 SQVTM and CDR2 ANQGSEA. Trimming stripped 4 bases from V and 7 bases from J, with 11 bases between. The CDR3 sequence is 12 residues long. The CDR3 DNA reads TGCAGCGTTGCCCCGACTTCTAATGAGCAGTTCTTC. This translates into CSVAPTSNEQFF.

The genes are TRBV25-1 and TRBJ2-7; unclear D gene. Germline V CDR1 and CDR2: MGHDK, SYGVNS. Trimming cost V 2 bases and J 6 bases, with 8 bases left between them. The CDR3 runs 12 residues. The CDR3 region is CASSEPYREQYF. The CDR3 nucleotides read TGTGCCAGCAGTGAACCCTATCGCGAGCAGTACTTC.

This clone was detected many times. J is TRBJ2-3 and V is TRBV24-1; 7 bases are shared with TRBD1. J gave up 3 bases and V 4 bases, and 9 bases lay outside the gene matches. The germline gives CDR1 KGHDR, CDR2 SFDVKD. The CDR3 contains 16 residues. In DNA form, the CDR3 reads TGTGCCACCAGTGAGCCGACAGGGATTTTGACAGATACGCAGTATTTT. This translates into CATSEPTGILTDTQYF.

V is TRBV20-1 and J is TRBJ2-1; 9 positions match TRBD1. V gave up 6 bases and J gave up 12 bases; unmatched junction bases: 6. The length of the CDR3 is 11 residues. Germline loops: CDR1 DFQATT, CDR2 SNEGSKA (reference sequence). The CDR3 nucleotides are TGCAGTGCGACAGCGGGACAGGGGCAGTTCTTC. Encoded protein: CSATAGQGQFF.

J is TRBJ2-3 and V is TRBV21-1; the DNA was not used to check the table's D call, TRBD1. TRBV21-1 is classified as a pseudogene. The CDR3 is 16 amino acids. The CDR3: CASSKVGQNSTDTQYF. CDR3 in DNA: TGTGCCAGCAGCAAAGTTGGTCAGAATTCCACAGATACGCAGTATTTT.

The V gene is TRBV5-1, the J gene TRBJ2-7; a possible D gene is TRBD1 (5 bases). CDR3 length: 17 residues. CDR1 SGHRS and CDR2 YFSETQ come from the germline V gene. The ends were cut back, 4 bases at V and 0 bases at J, with 20 bases in the middle. The CDR3 DNA reads TGCGCCAGCAGCCCGGACCCTACAGGACCCAGCTCCTACGAGCAGTACTTC. This sequence encodes CASSPDPTGPSSYEQYF.

The rearrangement joins TRBV5-1 to TRBJ2-1, with TRBD1 as a possible D gene (5 bases). This CDR3 region has 16 residues. Germline V gives CDR1 SGHRS, CDR2 YFSETQ. Trimming removed 0 bases at V and 3 bases at J, with 13 bases between. The CDR3, as DNA: TGCGCCAGCAGCTTGGTGCCTGGGGCCCTCTACAATGAGCAGTTCTTC. Encoded protein: CASSLVPGALYNEQFF.

The V and J genes are TRBV7-9 and TRBJ2-1; the match to TRBD2 covers 9 bases. The CDR3 loop spans 14 amino acids. CDR1 is SEHNR, CDR2 FQNEAQ, per germline (reference sequence). J lost 5 bases, V lost 5 bases, and 4 bases had no gene match. Here the CDR3 reads CASSVGLANNEQFF. The DNA of the CDR3 is TGTGCCAGCAGCGTAGGACTAGCGAACAATGAGCAGTTCTTC.

This chain links TRBV11-2 with TRBJ2-6; D not certain. CDR3 length: 16 amino acids. The V and J ends lost 0 bases and 0 bases respectively, with 6 bases between them. Germline CDR1 is SGHAT and CDR2 is FQNNGV. The CDR3 nucleotides read TGTGCCAGCAGCTTAGATCGCAGCTCTGGGGCCAACGTCCTGACTTTC. Protein product: CASSLDRSSGANVLTF.

The rearrangement links TRBV7-2 to TRBJ1-5, with D possibly being TRBD1 (6 bases). The CDR3 sequence is 15 residues long. Germline CDR1 SGHTA, CDR2 FQGNSA. V was trimmed by 0 bases and J by 5 bases, leaving 11 bases between them. The DNA for the CDR3 is TGTGCCAGCAGCTTAGCGGAGGGGGGGTATCAGCCCCAGCATTTT. It is translated as CASSLAEGGYQPQHF.

The chain combines TRBV29-1 with TRBJ2-4; 10 nucleotides agree with TRBD1. This CDR3 contains 14 residues. Germline V gene lookup returns CDR1 SQVTM and CDR2 ANQGSEA. With 2 bases clipped from V and 11 bases from J, the junction kept 9 bases outside the gene matches. The CDR3 loop is CSVESTGGPPVQYF. The CDR3 DNA reads as TGCAGCGTTGAATCGACAGGGGGCCCGCCCGTTCAGTACTTC. The full variable domain, completed using reference TRBV29-1 and TRBJ2-4, is SAVISQKPSRDICQRGTSLTIQCQVDSQVTMMFWYRQQPGQSLTLIATANQGSEATYESGFVIDKFPISRPNLTFSTLTVSNMSPEDSSIYLCSVESTGGPPVQYFGAGTRLSVL.

This clone occurred many times. The chain recombines TRBV6-5 with TRBJ1-1; TRBD1 aligns across 7 bases. Germline V gene lookup returns CDR1 MNHEY and CDR2 SVGAGI. V lost 6 bases to trimming and J lost 4 bases; unmatched junction nucleotides: 11. The CDR3 extends over 15 amino acids. The CDR3 is CASRVTTGRATEAFF. DNA for the CDR3: TGTGCCAGCAGAGTTACGACAGGGCGGGCCACTGAAGCTTTCTTT.

V is TRBV24-1 and J is TRBJ1-5, with TRBD1 matching over 9 bases. The CDR3 spans 15 residues. CDR1 is KGHDR and CDR2 is SFDVKD in the germline V gene. The J segment lost 3 bases and the V segment lost 3 bases, leaving 2 bases of the junction unmatched. In nucleotides, the CDR3 is TGTGCCACCAGTGATGGGACAGGGCTCAATCAGCCCCAGCATTTT. Translating it yields CATSDGTGLNQPQHF.

The chain is built from TRBV6-5 and TRBJ2-1; D remains ambiguous. Deletions cut 5 bases from V and 8 bases from J, with 10 bases between. Looked up from germline, CDR1 is MNHEY and CDR2 is SVGAGI. The CDR3 has 12 amino acids. The CDR3 reads CASSPLDYEQFF. CDR3 DNA: TGTGCCAGCAGTCCCCTTGACTATGAGCAGTTCTTC.

This rearrangement joins TRBV2 to TRBJ1-6, with D possibly matching TRBD1 (5 bases). Trimming removed 6 bases at V and 7 bases at J, with 10 bases between. CDR1 SNHLY and CDR2 FYNNEI come from the germline V gene. This CDR3 is built from 13 residues. For the CDR3, the DNA is TGTGCCAGCAGCGGGGACTCAAATTCACCCCTCCACTTT. Its protein is CASSGDSNSPLHF.

The chain employs TRBV4-1 and TRBJ2-1, with D perhaps TRBD2 (7 bases). The CDR3 is made up of 16 amino acids. Between the trimmed V and J ends, which lost 4 bases and 7 bases, there was a span of 20 bases. The germline V gene has CDR1 MGHRA and CDR2 YSYEKL. The CDR3 reads CASSPGRGRALNEQFF. The DNA for the CDR3 is TGCGCCAGCAGCCCAGGGAGGGGGAGGGCGTTAAATGAGCAGTTCTTC.

This chain links TRBV11-2 with TRBJ1-4; 7 bases are a match to TRBD1. The V gene's germline CDR1 is SGHAT and CDR2 FQNNGV. Trimming removed 5 bases from V and 7 bases from J; junction bases left unmatched: 13. The CDR3 contains 16 residues. The DNA of the CDR3 is TGTGCCAGCAGCGATAATACCCGACAGGGAGGTGAAAAACTGTTTTTT. Amino acid sequence: CASSDNTRQGGEKLFF.

The rearrangement links TRBV10-3 to TRBJ2-1; 12 positions match TRBD1. The CDR3 consists of 15 residues. The V gene's germline CDR1 is ENHRY and CDR2 SYGVKD. Germline trimming cut 4 bases from V and 7 bases from J; bases unmatched to any gene: 5. The CDR3, as DNA: TGTGCCATCAGTGGGGGACAGGGGGCAGGGAATGAGCAGTTCTTC. It yields the protein CAISGGQGAGNEQFF.

The rearrangement uses TRBV24-1 and TRBJ2-1, with D perhaps matching TRBD2 (5 bases). The CDR3 runs to 15 residues. The V end was cut by 0 bases, the J end by 6 bases, with 11 bases between. The germline gives CDR1 KGHDR, CDR2 SFDVKD. The CDR3 region has the DNA TGTGCCACCAGTGATTTGGGTTCGGGGATCAATGAGCAGTTCTTC. It encodes CATSDLGSGINEQFF.

The chain couples TRBV2 to TRBJ1-1; 7 bases fit TRBD1. CDR3 length equals 14 residues. Losses at the gene ends were 4 bases for V and 2 bases for J; bases not matched to a gene: 4. Germline-derived CDR1 and CDR2 are SNHLY and FYNNEI. The CDR3 loop is CASSVDRVNTEAFF. The CDR3 DNA is TGTGCCAGCAGTGTAGACAGGGTCAACACTGAAGCTTTCTTT.

In its sample, this clone was seen once. This chain links TRBV15 with TRBJ1-3, with D possibly matching TRBD1 (6 bases). This CDR3 is built from 19 residues. Germline loops: CDR1 LNHNV, CDR2 YYDKDF (reference sequence). V shed 1 base and J shed 2 bases, with 21 bases lying between them. The DNA for the CDR3 is TGTGCCACCAGCAGAGGATCCCTATACGACAGGATTGCTGGAAACACCATATATTTT. Its protein product is CATSRGSLYDRIAGNTIYF.